This T cell receptor (beta chain) was recorded in a study of PD-1 blockade in classical Hodgkin lymphoma. Overall study results and limits: Complete responders matched newly diagnosed patients in baseline diversity. The drivers behind the repertoire differences, possibly disease activity or prior therapy, remain undefined. Lower baseline TCR diversity was reported for newly diagnosed patients than for healthy donors. By C4D1, CD4+ diversity increased significantly, especially in complete responders.

As to time point: cycle 4 day 1 (C4D1), after five to seven weeks of nivolumab. Each patient relapsed following autologous stem cell transplantation, and prior brentuximab vedotin exposure differed. CD8+ T cells were isolated from thawed PBMCs by magnetic negative selection. This clone was counted a single time. What it recognizes is unknown. CDR1 MNHEY and CDR2 SMNVEV come from the germline V gene (reference sequence). CDR3 length: 14 amino acids. Germline trimming cut 5 bases from V and 5 bases from J; bases unmatched to any gene: 5. The repertoire was sequenced with immunoSEQ multiplex PCR; TCRdb's copy has only in-frame clones and lacks some. The table lists some 8,400 clones, around 84% of them singletons.

Sequencing used CD8+ T cells from blood, obtained before the fourth cycle of nivolumab. The source is a human donor with classical Hodgkin lymphoma. The chain carries TRBV27 and TRBJ2-1; 8 positions match TRBD1. DNA of the CDR3: TGTGCCAGCAGTCCGGGACAGGAGAACAATGAGCAGTTCTTC. This codes for CASSPGQENNEQFF.